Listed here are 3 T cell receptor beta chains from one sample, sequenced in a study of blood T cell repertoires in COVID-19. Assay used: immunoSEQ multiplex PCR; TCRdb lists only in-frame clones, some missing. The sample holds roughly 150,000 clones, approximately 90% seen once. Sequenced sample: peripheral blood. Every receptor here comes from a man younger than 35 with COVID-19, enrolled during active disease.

The CDR3 DNA reads as TGTGCCACCAGCAGAGATGTACAGTACAATCAGCCCCAGCATTTT. Its protein is CATSRDVQYNQPQHF. This sequence joins TRBV15 and TRBJ1-5; D gene uncertain. Germline V CDR1 and CDR2: LNHNV, YYDKDF (reference sequence). Trimming shortened V by 0 bases and J by 3 bases, and 9 bases separated the two germline ends. This CDR3 has 15 amino acids. The entire variable domain, with the rest obtained from reference TRBV15 and TRBJ1-5, is as follows: DAMVIQNPRYQVTQFGKPVTLSCSQTLNHNVMYWYQQKSSQAPKLLFHYYDKDFNNEADTPDNFQSRRPNTSFCFLDIRSPGLGDTAMYLCATSRDVQYNQPQHFGDGTRLSIL.

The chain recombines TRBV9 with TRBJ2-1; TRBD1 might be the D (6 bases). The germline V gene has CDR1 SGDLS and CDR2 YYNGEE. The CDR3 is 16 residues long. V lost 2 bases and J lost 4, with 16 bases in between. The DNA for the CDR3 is TGTGCCAGCAGCGTGACGACCCGGACAGATTACAATGAGCAGTTCTTC. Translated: CASSVTTRTDYNEQFF. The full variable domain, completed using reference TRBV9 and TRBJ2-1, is DSGVTQTPKHLITATGQRVTLRCSPRSGDLSVYWYQQSLDQGLQFLIQYYNGEERAKGNILERFSAQQFPDLHSELNLSSLELGDSALYFCASSVTTRTDYNEQFFGPGTRLTVL.

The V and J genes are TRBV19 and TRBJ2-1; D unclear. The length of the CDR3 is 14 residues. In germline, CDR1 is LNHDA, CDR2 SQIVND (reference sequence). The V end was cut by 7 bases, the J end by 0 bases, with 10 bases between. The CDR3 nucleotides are TGTGCCAGTACATCCCATTTCTCCTACAATGAGCAGTTCTTC. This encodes CASTSHFSYNEQFF.